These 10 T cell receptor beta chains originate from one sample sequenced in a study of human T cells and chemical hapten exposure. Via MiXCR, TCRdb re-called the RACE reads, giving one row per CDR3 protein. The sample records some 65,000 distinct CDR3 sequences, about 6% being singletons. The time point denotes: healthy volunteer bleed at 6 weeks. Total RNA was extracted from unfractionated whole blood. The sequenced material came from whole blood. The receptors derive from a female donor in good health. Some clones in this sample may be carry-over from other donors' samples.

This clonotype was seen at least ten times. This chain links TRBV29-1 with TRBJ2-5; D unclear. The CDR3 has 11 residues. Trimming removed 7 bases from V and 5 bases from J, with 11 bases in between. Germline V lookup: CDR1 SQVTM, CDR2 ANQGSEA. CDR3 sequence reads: CSAAAWETQYF. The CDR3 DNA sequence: TGCAGCGCTGCTGCTTGGGAGACCCAGTACTTC.

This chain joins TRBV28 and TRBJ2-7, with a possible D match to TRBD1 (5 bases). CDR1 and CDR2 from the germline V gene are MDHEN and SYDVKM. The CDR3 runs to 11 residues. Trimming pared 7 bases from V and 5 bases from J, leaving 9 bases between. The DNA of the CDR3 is TGTGCCAGCAATGGGGCAGACGAGCAGTACTTC. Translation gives CASNGADEQYF.

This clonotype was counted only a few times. The CDR3: CASSGDSPNTEAFF. The CDR3 DNA follows: TGCGCCAGCAGCGGGGACAGCCCTAACACTGAAGCTTTCTTT. The J gene is TRBJ1-1, the V gene TRBV5-1; the match to TRBD1 covers 7 bases. The CDR3 loop spans 14 amino acids. V gave up 4 bases and J gave up 2 bases; unmatched junction bases: 5. Germline V gene sequence: CDR1 SGHRS, CDR2 YFSETQ. Drawing the rest from reference TRBV5-1 and TRBJ1-1, the complete variable domain is KAGVTQTPRYLIKTRGQQVTLSCSPISGHRSVSWYQQTPGQGLQFLFEYFSETQRNKGNFPGRFSGRQFSNSRSEMNVSTLELGDSALYLCASSGDSPNTEAFFGQGTRLTVV.

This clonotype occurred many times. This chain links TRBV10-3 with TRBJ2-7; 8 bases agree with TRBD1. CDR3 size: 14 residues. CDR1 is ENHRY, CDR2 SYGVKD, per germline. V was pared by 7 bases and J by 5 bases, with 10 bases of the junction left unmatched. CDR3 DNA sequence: TGTGCCATCACTCGTGACAGGGGTCGCGACGAGCAGTACTTC. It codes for CAITRDRGRDEQYF.

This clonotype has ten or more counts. The CDR3: CASSQGLASRTDTQYF. For the CDR3, the DNA is TGCGCCAGCAGCCAAGGGCTAGCGTCTCGCACAGATACGCAGTATTTT. The V and J genes are TRBV4-1 and TRBJ2-3; the D gene is possibly TRBD2 (6 bases). In germline, CDR1 is MGHRA, CDR2 YSYEKL. Between the trimmed V and J ends, which lost 1 base and 1 base, there was a span of 12 bases. CDR3 length: 16 amino acids.

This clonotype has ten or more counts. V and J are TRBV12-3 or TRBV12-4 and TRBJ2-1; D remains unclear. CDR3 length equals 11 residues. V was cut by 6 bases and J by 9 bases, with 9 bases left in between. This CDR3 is CASSVLGEQFF. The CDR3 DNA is TGTGCCAGCAGCGTCCTGGGTGAGCAGTTCTTC.

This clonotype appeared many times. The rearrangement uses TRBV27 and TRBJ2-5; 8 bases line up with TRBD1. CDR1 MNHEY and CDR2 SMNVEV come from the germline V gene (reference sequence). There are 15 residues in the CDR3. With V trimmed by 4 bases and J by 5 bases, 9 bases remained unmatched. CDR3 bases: TGTGCCAGCAGTTCTACAGGGGGAAGGTTGGAGACCCAGTACTTC. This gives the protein CASSSTGGRLETQYF.

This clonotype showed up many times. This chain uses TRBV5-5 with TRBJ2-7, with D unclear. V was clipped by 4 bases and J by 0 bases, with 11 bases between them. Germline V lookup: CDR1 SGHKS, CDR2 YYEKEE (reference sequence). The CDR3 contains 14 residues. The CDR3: CASSPAPGSYEQYF. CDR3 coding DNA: TGTGCCAGCAGCCCTGCCCCGGGCTCCTACGAGCAGTACTTC.

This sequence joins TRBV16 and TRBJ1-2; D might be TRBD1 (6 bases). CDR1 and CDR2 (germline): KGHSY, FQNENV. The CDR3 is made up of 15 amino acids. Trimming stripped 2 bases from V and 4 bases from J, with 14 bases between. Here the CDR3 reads CASSQGQGSSYGYTF. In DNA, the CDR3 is TGTGCCAGCAGCCAAGGGCAGGGGAGCAGCTATGGCTACACCTTC.

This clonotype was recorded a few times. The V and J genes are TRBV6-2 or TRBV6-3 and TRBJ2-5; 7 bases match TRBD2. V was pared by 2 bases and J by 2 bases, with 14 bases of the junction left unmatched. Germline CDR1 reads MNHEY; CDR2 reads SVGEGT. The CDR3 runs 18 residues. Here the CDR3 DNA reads TGTGCCAGCAGTTACGGTTGGCGGGAAAGCGGGACGCAAGAGACCCAGTACTTC. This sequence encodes CASSYGWRESGTQETQYF.